The sequence of this T cell receptor beta chain was determined in a study of B cell selection in AIRE deficiency. Sorted regulatory T cells were CD4-positive, CD25-high and CD127-low or negative. Details on this clone: Its antigen is undetermined.

Study results and caveats: Patient Tconv and Treg cells showed healthy-like TCRBV usage, CDR3 length, diversity. Around a third of healthy-donor shared Treg TCRbeta sequences appeared in patient Tconv cells.

This CDR3 is built from 15 residues. V lost 5 bases and J 2 bases, leaving 17 bases between the germline ends. The germline gives CDR1 GTSNPN, CDR2 SVGIG (reference sequence). This table comes from immunoSEQ multiplex PCR, and its TCRdb copy is limited to in-frame clones, with some not included. The sample records 20,000 to 25,000 clones, approximately 94% being singletons. Sequencing input: Tregs sorted from PBMCs. The V gene is TRBV30, the J gene TRBJ2-3; tentative D call: TRBD2 (6 bases). The TCR comes from a human donor with AIRE deficiency. The CDR3 bases are TGTGCCTGGCACAAAAAGGGCGGGACCACAGATACGCAGTATTTT. Encoded protein: CAWHKKGGTTDTQYF.